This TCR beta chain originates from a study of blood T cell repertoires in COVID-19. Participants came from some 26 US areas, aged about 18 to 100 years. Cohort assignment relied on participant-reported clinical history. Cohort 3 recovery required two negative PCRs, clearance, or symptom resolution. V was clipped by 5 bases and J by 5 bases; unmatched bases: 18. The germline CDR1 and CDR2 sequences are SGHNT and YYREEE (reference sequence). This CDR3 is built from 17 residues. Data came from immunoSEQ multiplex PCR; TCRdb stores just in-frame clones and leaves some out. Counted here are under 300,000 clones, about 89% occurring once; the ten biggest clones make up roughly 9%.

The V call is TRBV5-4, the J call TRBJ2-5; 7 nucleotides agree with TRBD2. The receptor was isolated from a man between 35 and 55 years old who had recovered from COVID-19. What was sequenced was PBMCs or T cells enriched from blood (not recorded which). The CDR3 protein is CASRSSWEGPLVETQYF. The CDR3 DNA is TGTGCCAGCAGATCTTCGTGGGAGGGTCCGCTAGTGGAGACCCAGTACTTC.